This TCR beta chain was profiled in a study of T cell repertoires in cytomegalovirus infection. At the level of the study: Newly reported HLA-C-restricted and thoroughly characterized HLA-B-restricted CMV epitopes were employed. Matching HLA type and CMV infection were both indicated by public TCR beta signatures.

The CDR3 contains 11 residues. Germline loops: CDR1 SGHVS, CDR2 FNYEAQ. Notes on this clonotype: Its target is not known.

Via MiXCR, TCRdb re-called the reads, giving one row per CDR3 protein. The sample holds approximately 260,000 distinct CDR3 sequences, 20% to 25% seen once. Study results and limitations: There were HLA-C-restricted CMV-specific TCR beta clonotypes dominating the ex vivo response.

The chain links TRBV7-6 to TRBJ1-1, with no clear D. The source of this sequence is a human donor in good health (CMV status not recorded). Some clones in this sample may be carry-over from other donors' samples. The sequenced sample was cultured PBMCs, obtained from culture after CMV antigen stimulation. DNA for the CDR3: TGTCTAAGCGGGGAGAACACTGAAGCTTTCTTT. Encoded protein: CLSGENTEAFF. Drawing the rest from reference TRBV7-6 and TRBJ1-1, the complete variable domain is GAGVSQSPRYKVTKRGQDVALRCDPISGHVSLYWYRQALGQGPEFLTYFNYEAQQDKSGLPNDRFSAERPEGSISTLTIQRTEQRDSAMYRCLSGENTEAFFGQGTRLTVV.